This TCR beta chain originates from a study of T cells in localized non-small cell lung cancer. As to this clone: What it recognizes is unknown.

Study conclusions and caveats: Sequence data derive from only one tumor region, so heterogeneity remains possible.

Using immunoSEQ multiplex PCR, the repertoire was profiled, and TCRdb retains in-frame clones only, with some absent. Of tens of thousands of clones listed, roughly 86% are singletons. The ends lost 10 bases at V and 1 base at J; junction bases unmatched: 9. The germline CDR1 and CDR2 sequences are MNHNS and SASEGT. The CDR3 has 14 amino acids. This TCR derives from a man aged 18 to 49 with stage I lung adenocarcinoma. The source material was peripheral blood, sampled before any cancer treatment. The chain combines TRBV6-1 with TRBJ2-5, with 7 bases that match TRBD2. CDR3 residues: CATRTRALQETQYF. CDR3 sequence (DNA): TGTGCCACCAGGACTAGGGCGCTCCAAGAGACCCAGTACTTC.